This T cell receptor (beta chain) was retrieved from a study of T cells expressing NK-cell markers. Study-level information: Repertoire data for TCR beta were derived from sorted T cells (CD3+CD56+NKG2C+, CD3+CD56+NKG2C- and CD3+CD56-NKG2C+). HCMV seropositivity characterized most of the eight sequenced donors, and seronegativity one.

The CDR3 is 13 amino acids. The germline V gene has CDR1 MGHDK and CDR2 SYGVNS. Points from the study as a whole: Dominant NKG2C+ clonotype frequencies of 1.0-7.0% of CD8+ T cells were measured in several donors.

The authors made TCR beta cDNA libraries by 5'RACE template switching. This switching added a universal primer site and UMIs. TCRdb re-called the 5' RACE reads and catalogs CDR3 proteins one per entry, DNA excluded. The sample spans 550,000 or so distinct CDR3 sequences; the ten largest clones claim under 4.5%. Regarding this clonotype: Its target is unknown.

This clonotype originated in a man aged 18 to 30 in good health. Sequenced material: blood T cells: a sorted CD56 or NKG2C T cell subset, CD4+ or CD8+ T cells, or bulk PBMC T cells (not recorded which). The rearrangement links TRBV25-1 to TRBJ2-7. CDR3 region: CASSAISKREQYF.